These 4 T cell receptor beta chains originate from one sample sequenced in a study of T cell changes during pregnancy in multiple sclerosis. The table came from immunoSEQ multiplex PCR; TCRdb's copy has only in-frame clones and leaves some out. The repertoire includes about 98,000 clones, about 90% of them detected once, and roughly 2.3% sits in the top ten. The material sequenced was peripheral blood, taken after pregnancy. These receptors all come from a female donor in good health, enrolled as a control in a pregnancy study.

The rearrangement links TRBV27 to TRBJ1-5; D unresolved. Trimming removed 6 bases at V and 0 bases at J, with 12 bases between. Germline values: CDR1 MNHEY, CDR2 SMNVEV (reference sequence). The CDR3 totals 15 residues. Here the CDR3 reads CASSSDTYSNQPQHF. The CDR3 region has the DNA TGTGCCAGCAGCTCCGACACGTATAGCAATCAGCCCCAGCATTTT.

The chain couples TRBV21-1 to TRBJ2-3; TRBD1, the table's D call, lacks a check against the DNA. TRBV21-1 is shown as a pseudogene. The CDR3 totals 15 residues. CDR3 nucleotides: TGTGCCAGCAGCAAAGCGGGCAGGGGCACAGATACGCAGTATTTT. Its translation: CASSKAGRGTDTQYF.

The gene calls are TRBV2 and TRBJ1-4; D is possibly TRBD1 (6 bases). Germline CDR1 is SNHLY and CDR2 is FYNNEI. This CDR3 has 18 amino acids. Between the trimmed V and J ends, which lost 2 bases and 0 bases, there was a span of 16 bases. The CDR3 DNA sequence: TGTGCCAGCAGTGAAAGTGAGATGCAGGGGACAACTAATGAAAAACTGTTTTTT. Encoded protein: CASSESEMQGTTNEKLFF. Using reference TRBV2 and TRBJ1-4 for the parts outside the CDR3, the full variable domain is EPEVTQTPSHQVTQMGQEVILRCVPISNHLYFYWYRQILGQKVEFLVSFYNNEISEKSEIFDDQFSVERPDGSNFTLKIRSTKLEDSAMYFCASSESEMQGTTNEKLFFGSGTQLSVL.

The chain has TRBV6-6 and TRBJ2-5; 8 nucleotides match TRBD2. Germline-derived CDR1 and CDR2 are MNHNY and SVGAGI (reference sequence). This CDR3 comprises 14 residues. J gave up 3 bases and V 2 bases, and 2 bases lay outside the gene matches. DNA of the CDR3: TGTGCCAGCAGTTACGGTAGCGGGGAAGAGACCCAGTACTTC. This sequence encodes CASSYGSGEETQYF.